The T cell receptor beta chain under discussion was sequenced for a study of blood T cell repertoires in COVID-19. Some clones are missing from TCRdb's copy, which holds only in-frame ones; the method was immunoSEQ multiplex PCR. The sample yields about 160,000 clones, approximately 91% seen once. Trimming took off 4 bases at V and 0 bases at J, with 12 bases between the two ends. Germline-derived CDR1 and CDR2 are MNHEY and SVGAGI. This CDR3 is 15 amino acids long. Sequencing was done on a sample of peripheral blood. This chain uses TRBV6-5 with TRBJ1-1, with D unresolved. The clonotype was recovered from a man between 18 and 35 years old with acute or convalescent COVID-19. The CDR3 spells CASSSITVMNTEAFF. The CDR3 nucleotides are TGTGCCAGCAGTTCCATCACAGTAATGAACACTGAAGCTTTCTTT.